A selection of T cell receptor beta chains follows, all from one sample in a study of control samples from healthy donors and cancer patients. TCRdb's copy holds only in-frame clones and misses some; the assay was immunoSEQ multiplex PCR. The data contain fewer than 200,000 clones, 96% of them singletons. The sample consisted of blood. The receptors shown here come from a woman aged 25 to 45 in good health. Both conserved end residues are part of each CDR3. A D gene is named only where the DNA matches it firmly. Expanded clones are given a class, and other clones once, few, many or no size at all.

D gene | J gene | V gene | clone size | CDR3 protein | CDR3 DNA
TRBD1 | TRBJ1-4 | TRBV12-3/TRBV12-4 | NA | CASRRQGEKLFF | TGTGCCAGCAGAAGACAGGGGGAAAAACTGTTTTTT
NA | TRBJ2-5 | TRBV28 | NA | CASRVPGGPQYF | TGTGCCAGCAGGGTACCTGGGGGACCCCAGTACTTC
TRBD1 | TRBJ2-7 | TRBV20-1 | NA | CSARQGERQYF | TGCAGTGCTAGGCAGGGGGAACGGCAGTACTTC
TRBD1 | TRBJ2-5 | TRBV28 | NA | CASSLWTQGNRETQYF | TGTGCCAGCAGTTTATGGACACAGGGGAATCGAGAGACCCAGTACTTC
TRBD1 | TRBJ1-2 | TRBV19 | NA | CASRRQGDYGYTF | TGTGCCAGTAGACGACAGGGGGACTATGGCTACACCTTC
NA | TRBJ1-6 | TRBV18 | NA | CASSPPAGVSSPLHF | TGTGCCAGCTCACCACCGGCAGGGGTATCTTCACCCCTCCACTTT
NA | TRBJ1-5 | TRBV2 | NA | CASGRVGNQPQHF | TGTGCCAGCGGGAGGGTGGGCAATCAGCCCCAGCATTTT
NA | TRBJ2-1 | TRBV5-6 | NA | CASSLRNGDEQFF | TGTGCCAGCAGCTTGAGAAACGGGGATGAGCAGTTCTTC
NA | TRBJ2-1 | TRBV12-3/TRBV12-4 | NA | CASKSHNEQFF | TGTGCCAGCAAATCGCACAATGAGCAGTTCTTC
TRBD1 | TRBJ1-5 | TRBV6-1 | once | CASRQTQGFQPQHF | TGTGCCAGCAGGCAAACACAGGGGTTTCAGCCCCAGCATTTT
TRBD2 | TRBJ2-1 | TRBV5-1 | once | CASSLDGGGRYNEQFF | TGCGCCAGCAGCTTGGATGGCGGGGGGCGCTACAATGAGCAGTTCTTC
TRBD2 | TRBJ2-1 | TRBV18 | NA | CASSPQSGSPYDNEQFF | TGTGCCAGCTCACCACAAAGCGGGAGCCCATACGACAATGAGCAGTTCTTC
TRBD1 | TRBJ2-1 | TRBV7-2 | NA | CASSLEGGPGQGYNEQFF | TGTGCCAGCAGCTTAGAAGGAGGACCGGGACAGGGGTACAATGAGCAGTTCTTC
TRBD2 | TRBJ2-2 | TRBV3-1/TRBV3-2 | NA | CASSRTLAGYTGELFF | TGTGCCAGCAGCCGGACTTTAGCGGGATACACCGGGGAGCTGTTTTTT
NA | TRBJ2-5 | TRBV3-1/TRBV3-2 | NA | CASSQDSETQYF | TGTGCCAGCAGCCAAGATTCAGAGACCCAGTACTTC
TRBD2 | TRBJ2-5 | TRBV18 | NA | CASSLSGTETQYF | TGTGCCAGCTCTCTTAGCGGGACCGAGACCCAGTACTTC
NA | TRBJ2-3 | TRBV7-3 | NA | CASSLQGTDTQYF | TGTGCCAGCAGCTTACAGGGCACAGATACGCAGTATTTT
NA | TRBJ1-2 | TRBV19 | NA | CASSNPGGRLGYTF | TGTGCCAGTAGCAATCCTGGAGGGCGGCTTGGCTACACCTTC
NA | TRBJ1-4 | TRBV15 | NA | CATSRLIRGGTNEKLFF | TGTGCCACCAGCAGACTCATACGGGGGGGCACTAATGAAAAACTGTTTTTT
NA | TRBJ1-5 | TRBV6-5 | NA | CASSYSGGAQPQHF | TGTGCCAGCAGTTACTCGGGAGGGGCTCAGCCCCAGCATTTT
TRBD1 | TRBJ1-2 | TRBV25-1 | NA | CASRAGGINYGYTF | TGTGCCAGCAGGGCAGGGGGGATTAACTATGGCTACACCTTC
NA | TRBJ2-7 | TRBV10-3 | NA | CAIRGPSYEQYF | TGTGCCATCAGGGGACCCTCCTACGAGCAGTACTTC
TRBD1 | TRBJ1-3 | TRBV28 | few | CASSFKGARGNTIYF | TGTGCCAGCAGTTTTAAGGGGGCTAGGGGAAACACCATATATTTT
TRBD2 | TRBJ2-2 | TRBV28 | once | CASLGRVTGELFF | TGTGCCAGCCTCGGGAGGGTGACCGGGGAGCTGTTTTTT
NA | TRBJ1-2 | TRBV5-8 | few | CASSLVGVPTYGYTF | TGTGCCAGCAGCTTGGTTGGGGTTCCTACCTATGGCTACACCTTC
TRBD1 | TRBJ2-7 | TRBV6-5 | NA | CASSYDRVLNEQYF | TGTGCCAGCAGTTACGACAGGGTATTAAACGAGCAGTACTTC
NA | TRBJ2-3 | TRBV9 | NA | CASSHFQGGTDTQYF | TGTGCCAGCAGTCACTTTCAGGGTGGCACAGATACGCAGTATTTT
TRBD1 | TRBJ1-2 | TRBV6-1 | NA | CASSESNAGRGPGYTF | TGTGCCAGCAGTGAAAGCAACGCGGGCAGGGGGCCTGGCTACACCTTC
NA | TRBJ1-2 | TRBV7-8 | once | CASSLGPQANYGYTF | TGTGCCAGCAGCTTAGGGCCCCAAGCTAACTATGGCTACACCTTC
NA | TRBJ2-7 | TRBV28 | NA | CASRLRHSIYEQYF | TGTGCCAGCAGGTTGAGACACTCCATCTACGAGCAGTACTTC
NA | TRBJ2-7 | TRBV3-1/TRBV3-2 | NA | CASSQDLLEQYF | TGTGCCAGCAGCCAAGATCTATTGGAGCAGTACTTC
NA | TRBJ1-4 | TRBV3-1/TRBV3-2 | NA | CASSNWGETNEKLFF | TGTGCCAGCAGCAATTGGGGGGAGACTAATGAAAAACTGTTTTTT
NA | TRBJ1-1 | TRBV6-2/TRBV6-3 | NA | CASSYLLTNLGSTEAFF | TGTGCCAGCAGTTACTTACTTACTAACCTAGGAAGCACTGAAGCTTTCTTT
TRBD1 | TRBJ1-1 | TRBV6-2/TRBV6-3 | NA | CASSYSSARGRVRNTEAFF | TGTGCCAGCAGTTACTCTAGCGCCAGGGGGCGCGTGAGGAACACTGAAGCTTTCTTT
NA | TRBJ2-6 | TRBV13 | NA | CASSLDGGPTSGANVLTF | TGTGCCAGCAGCTTAGATGGGGGACCAACGTCTGGGGCCAACGTCCTGACTTTC
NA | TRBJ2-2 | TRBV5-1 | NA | CASSSSLGTGELFF | TGCGCCAGCAGCTCAAGCTTGGGTACCGGGGAGCTGTTTTTT
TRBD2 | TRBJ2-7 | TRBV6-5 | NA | CASSYLGLAEPYEQYF | TGTGCCAGCAGTTATCTGGGACTAGCGGAGCCATACGAGCAGTACTTC
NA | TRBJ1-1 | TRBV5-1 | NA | CASSFRGREAFF | TGCGCCAGCAGCTTCCGGGGCCGCGAAGCTTTCTTT
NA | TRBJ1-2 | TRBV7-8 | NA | CASSPGRDYGYTF | TGTGCCAGCAGCCCCGGACGGGACTATGGCTACACCTTC
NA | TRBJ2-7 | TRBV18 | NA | CASSQRQGIYEQYF | TGTGCCAGCTCACAGCGGCAGGGCATTTACGAGCAGTACTTC